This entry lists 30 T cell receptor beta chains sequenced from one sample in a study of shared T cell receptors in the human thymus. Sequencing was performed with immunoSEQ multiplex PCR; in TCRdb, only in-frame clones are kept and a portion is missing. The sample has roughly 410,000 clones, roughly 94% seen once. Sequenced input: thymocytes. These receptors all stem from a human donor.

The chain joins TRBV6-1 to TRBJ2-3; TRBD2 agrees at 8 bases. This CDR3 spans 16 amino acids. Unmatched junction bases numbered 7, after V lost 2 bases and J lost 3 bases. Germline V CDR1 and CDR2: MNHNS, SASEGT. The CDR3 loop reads CASSELAGGRTDTQYF. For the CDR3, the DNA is TGTGCCAGCAGTGAATTGGCAGGCGGGAGGACAGATACGCAGTATTTT.

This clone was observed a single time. The CDR3 protein is CASSPWTVMNTEAFF. DNA for the CDR3: TGTGCCAGCAGTCCGTGGACAGTCATGAACACTGAAGCTTTCTTT. V and J are TRBV28 and TRBJ1-1, with D perhaps matching TRBD1 (6 bases). The V end lost 5 bases, the J end lost 0 bases, and 13 bases lay between the germline ends. This CDR3 contains 15 residues. Germline loops: CDR1 MDHEN, CDR2 SYDVKM.

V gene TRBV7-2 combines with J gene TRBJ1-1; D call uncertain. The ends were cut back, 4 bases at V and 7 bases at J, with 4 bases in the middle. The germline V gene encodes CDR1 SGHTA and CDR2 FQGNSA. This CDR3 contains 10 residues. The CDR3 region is CASSYFEAFF. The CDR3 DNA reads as TGTGCCAGCAGCTACTTTGAAGCTTTCTTT.

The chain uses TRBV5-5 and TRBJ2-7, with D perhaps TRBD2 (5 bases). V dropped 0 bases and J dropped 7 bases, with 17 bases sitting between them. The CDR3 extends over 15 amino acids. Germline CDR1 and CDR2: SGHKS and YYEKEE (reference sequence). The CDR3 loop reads CASSLEPGPRGEQYF. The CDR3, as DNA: TGTGCCAGCAGCTTGGAGCCAGGCCCACGGGGAGAGCAGTACTTC.

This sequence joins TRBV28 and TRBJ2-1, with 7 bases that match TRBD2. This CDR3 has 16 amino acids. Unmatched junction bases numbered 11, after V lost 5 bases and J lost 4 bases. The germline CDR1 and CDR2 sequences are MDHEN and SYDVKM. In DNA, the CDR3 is TGTGCCAGCAGTCCCCTCGAGCGGGGATCGTACAATGAGCAGTTCTTC. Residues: CASSPLERGSYNEQFF. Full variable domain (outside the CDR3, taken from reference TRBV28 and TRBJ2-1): DVKVTQSSRYLVKRTGEKVFLECVQDMDHENMFWYRQDPGLGLRLIYFSYDVKMKEKGDIPEGYSVSREKKERFSLILESASTNQTSMYLCASSPLERGSYNEQFFGPGTRLTVL.

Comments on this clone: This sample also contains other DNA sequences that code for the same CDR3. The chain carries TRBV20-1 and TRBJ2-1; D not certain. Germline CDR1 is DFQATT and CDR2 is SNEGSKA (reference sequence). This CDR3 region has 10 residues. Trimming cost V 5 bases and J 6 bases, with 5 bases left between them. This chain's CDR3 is CSAGGNEQFF. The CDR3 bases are TGCAGTGCTGGCGGCAATGAGCAGTTCTTC.

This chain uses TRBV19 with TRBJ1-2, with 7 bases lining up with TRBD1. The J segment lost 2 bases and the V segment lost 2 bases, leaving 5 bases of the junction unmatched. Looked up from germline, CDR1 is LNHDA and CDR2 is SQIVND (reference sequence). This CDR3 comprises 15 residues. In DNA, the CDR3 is TGTGCCAGTAGTATAAGCAGACAGGGCAACTATGGCTACACCTTC. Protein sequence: CASSISRQGNYGYTF.

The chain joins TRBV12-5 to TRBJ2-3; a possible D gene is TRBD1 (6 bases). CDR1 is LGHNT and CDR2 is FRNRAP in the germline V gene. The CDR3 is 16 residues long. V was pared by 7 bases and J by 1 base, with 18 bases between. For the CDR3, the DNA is TGTGCTAGTGCCAAGCATCCGGACAGTCGCACAGATACGCAGTATTTT. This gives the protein CASAKHPDSRTDTQYF.

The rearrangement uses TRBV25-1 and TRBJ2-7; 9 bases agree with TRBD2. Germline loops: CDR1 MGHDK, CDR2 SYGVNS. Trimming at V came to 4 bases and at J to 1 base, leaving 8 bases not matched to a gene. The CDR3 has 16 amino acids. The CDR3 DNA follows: TGTGCCAGCAGTGCGATGACTAGCGGAGAATCCTACGAGCAGTACTTC. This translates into CASSAMTSGESYEQYF.

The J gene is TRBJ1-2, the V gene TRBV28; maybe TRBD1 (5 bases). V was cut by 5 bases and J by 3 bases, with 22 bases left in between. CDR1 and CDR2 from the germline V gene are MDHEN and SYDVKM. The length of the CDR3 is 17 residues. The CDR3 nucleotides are TGTGCCAGCAGTATCGGGGCAGATTCAACTCAGGACTATGGCTACACCTTC. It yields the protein CASSIGADSTQDYGYTF.

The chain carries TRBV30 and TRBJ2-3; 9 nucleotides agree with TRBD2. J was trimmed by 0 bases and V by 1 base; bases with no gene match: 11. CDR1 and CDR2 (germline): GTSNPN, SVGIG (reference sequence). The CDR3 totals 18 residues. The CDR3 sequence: CAWSGASGKRPSTDTQYF. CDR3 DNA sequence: TGTGCCTGGAGTGGGGCTAGCGGGAAGCGACCTAGCACAGATACGCAGTATTTT.

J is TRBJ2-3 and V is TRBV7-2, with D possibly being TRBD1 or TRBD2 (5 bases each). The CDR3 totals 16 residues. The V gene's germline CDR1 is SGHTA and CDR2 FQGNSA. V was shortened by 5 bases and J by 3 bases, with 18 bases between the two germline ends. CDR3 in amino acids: CASSNRPPGGTDTQYF. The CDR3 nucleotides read TGTGCCAGCAGCAACCGACCCCCTGGGGGAACAGATACGCAGTATTTT.

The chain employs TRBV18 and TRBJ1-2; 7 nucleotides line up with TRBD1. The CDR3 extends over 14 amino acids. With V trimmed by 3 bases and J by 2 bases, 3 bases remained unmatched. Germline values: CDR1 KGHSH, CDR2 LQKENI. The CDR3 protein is CASSPDRVNYGYTF. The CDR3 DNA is TGTGCCAGCTCACCCGACAGGGTCAACTATGGCTACACCTTC.

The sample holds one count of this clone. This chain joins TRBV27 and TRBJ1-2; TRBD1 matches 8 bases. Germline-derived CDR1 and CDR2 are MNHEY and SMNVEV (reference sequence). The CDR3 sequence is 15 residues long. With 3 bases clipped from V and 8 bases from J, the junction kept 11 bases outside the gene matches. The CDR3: CASSLMAGTGQGYTF. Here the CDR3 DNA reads TGTGCCAGCAGTTTGATGGCCGGGACAGGTCAGGGCTACACCTTC.

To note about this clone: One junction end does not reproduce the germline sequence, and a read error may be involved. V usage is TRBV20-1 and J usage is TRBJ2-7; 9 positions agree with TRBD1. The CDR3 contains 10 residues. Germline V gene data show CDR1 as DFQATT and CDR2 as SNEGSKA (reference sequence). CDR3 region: CSIQGATRHF. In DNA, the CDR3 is TGCAGTATACAGGGGGCAACCAGGCACTTC.

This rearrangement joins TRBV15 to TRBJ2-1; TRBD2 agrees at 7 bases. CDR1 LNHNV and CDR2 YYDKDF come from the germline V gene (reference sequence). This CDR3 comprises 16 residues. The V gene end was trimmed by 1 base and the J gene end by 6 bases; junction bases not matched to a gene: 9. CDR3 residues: CATSRAIAGEGNEQFF. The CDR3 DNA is TGTGCCACCAGCAGAGCGATTGCGGGAGAGGGCAATGAGCAGTTCTTC.

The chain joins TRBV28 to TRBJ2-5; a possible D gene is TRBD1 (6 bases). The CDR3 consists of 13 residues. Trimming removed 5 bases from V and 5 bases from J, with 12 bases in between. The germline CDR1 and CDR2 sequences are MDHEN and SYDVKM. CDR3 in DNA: TGTGCCAGCAGTCTACAGGGTTCGGAGACCCAGTACTTC. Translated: CASSLQGSETQYF.

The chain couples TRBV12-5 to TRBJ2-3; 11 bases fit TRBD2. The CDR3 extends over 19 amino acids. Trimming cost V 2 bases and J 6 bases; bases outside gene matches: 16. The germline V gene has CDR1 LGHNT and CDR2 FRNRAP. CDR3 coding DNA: TGTGCTAGTGGTTTGATCTCGTTGCCACTAGCGGGAGTCGGGGATACGCAGTATTTT. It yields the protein CASGLISLPLAGVGDTQYF.

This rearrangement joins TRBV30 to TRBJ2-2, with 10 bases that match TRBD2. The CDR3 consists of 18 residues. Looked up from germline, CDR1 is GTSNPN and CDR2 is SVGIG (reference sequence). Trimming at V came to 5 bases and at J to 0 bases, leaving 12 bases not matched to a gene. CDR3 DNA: TGTGCCTGGGCGCAGGAGACTAGCGGGCTGACGAACACCGGGGAGCTGTTTTTT. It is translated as CAWAQETSGLTNTGELFF.

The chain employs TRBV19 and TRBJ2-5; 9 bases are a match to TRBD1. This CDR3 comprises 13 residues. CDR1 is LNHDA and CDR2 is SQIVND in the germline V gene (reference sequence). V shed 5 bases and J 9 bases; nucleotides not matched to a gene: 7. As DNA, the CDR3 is TGTGCCAGTAGTTCCGGGACAGGGTGGGCCCAGTACTTC. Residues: CASSSGTGWAQYF.

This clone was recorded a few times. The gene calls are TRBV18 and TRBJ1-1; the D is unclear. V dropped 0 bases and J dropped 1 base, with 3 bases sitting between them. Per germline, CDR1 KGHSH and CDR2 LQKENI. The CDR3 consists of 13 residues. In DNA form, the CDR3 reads TGTGCCAGCTCACCACCGCAGAACACTGAAGCTTTCTTT. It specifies CASSPPQNTEAFF.

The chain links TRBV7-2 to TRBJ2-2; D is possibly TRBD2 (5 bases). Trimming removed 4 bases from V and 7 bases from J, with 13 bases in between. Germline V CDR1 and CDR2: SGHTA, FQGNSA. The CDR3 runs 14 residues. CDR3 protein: CASSYSARGGELFF. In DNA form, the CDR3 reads TGTGCCAGCAGCTATTCGGCCCGGGGCGGGGAGCTGTTTTTT.

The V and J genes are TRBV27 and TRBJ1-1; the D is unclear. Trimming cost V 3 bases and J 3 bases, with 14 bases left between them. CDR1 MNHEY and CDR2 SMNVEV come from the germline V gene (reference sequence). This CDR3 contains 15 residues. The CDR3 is CASSLRRAGDTEAFF. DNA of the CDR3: TGTGCCAGCAGTTTGAGAAGGGCCGGGGACACTGAAGCTTTCTTT.

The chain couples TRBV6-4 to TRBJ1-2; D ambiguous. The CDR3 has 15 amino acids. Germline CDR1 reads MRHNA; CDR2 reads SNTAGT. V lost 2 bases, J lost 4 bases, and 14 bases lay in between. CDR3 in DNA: TGTGCCAGCAGTGACGTACCGGGAGTCTTCTATGGCTACACCTTC. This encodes CASSDVPGVFYGYTF.

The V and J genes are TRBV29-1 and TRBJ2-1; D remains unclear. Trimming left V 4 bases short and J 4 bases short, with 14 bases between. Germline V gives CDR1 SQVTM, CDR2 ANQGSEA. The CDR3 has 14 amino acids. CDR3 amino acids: CSVVPPRLYNEQFF. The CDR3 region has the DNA TGCAGCGTTGTCCCCCCCCGTTTATACAATGAGCAGTTCTTC.

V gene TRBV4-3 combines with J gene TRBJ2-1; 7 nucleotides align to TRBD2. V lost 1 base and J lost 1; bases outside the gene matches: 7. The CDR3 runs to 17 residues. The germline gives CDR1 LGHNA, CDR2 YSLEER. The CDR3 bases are TGCGCCAGCAGCCAAGGGGAGGGGTTCCTATCCTACAATGAGCAGTTCTTC. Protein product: CASSQGEGFLSYNEQFF.

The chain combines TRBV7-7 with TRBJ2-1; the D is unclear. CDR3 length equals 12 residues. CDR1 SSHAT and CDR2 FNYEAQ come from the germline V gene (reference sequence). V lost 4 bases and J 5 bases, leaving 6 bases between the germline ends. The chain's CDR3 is CASSSSDNEQFF. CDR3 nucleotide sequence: TGTGCCAGCAGCTCGTCCGACAATGAGCAGTTCTTC.

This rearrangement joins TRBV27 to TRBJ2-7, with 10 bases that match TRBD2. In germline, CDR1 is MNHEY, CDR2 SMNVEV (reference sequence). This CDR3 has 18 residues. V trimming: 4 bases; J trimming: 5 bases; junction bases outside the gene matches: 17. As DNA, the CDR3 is TGTGCCAGCAGTTGTCTTTCAGAGGCTAGCGGGAGTTCTAACGAGCAGTACTTC. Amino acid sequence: CASSCLSEASGSSNEQYF.

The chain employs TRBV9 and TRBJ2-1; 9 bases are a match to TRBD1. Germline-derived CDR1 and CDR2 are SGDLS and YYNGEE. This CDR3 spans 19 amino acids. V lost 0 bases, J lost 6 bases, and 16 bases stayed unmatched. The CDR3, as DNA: TGTGCCAGCAGCGTAGACGGGGACAGGGCGCCCGAAAAGCTCAATGAGCAGTTCTTC. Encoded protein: CASSVDGDRAPEKLNEQFF.

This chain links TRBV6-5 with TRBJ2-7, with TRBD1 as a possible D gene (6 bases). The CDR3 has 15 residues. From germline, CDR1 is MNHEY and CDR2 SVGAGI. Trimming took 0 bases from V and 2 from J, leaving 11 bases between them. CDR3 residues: CASSYSETGAYEQYF. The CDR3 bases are TGTGCCAGCAGTTACTCGGAGACAGGAGCCTACGAGCAGTACTTC.